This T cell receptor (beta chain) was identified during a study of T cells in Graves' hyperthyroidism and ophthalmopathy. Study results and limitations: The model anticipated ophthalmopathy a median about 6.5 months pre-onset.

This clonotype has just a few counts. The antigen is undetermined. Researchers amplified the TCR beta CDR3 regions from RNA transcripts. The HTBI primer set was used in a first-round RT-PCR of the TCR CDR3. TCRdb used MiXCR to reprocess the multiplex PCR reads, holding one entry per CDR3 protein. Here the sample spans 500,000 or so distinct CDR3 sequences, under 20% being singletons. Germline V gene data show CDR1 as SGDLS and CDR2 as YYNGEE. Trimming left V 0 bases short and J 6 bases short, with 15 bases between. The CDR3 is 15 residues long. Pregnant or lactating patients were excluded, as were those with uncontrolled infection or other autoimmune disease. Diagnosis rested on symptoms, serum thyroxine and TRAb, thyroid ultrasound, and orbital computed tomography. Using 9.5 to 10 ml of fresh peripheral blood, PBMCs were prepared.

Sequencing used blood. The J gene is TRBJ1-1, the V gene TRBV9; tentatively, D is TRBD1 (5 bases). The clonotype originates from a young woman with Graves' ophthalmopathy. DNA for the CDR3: TGTGCCAGCAGCGTAGCGATACATGAAGGGGCTGAAGCTTTCTTT. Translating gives CASSVAIHEGAEAFF.